Listed here are 27 T cell receptor beta chains from one sample, sequenced in a study of T cells in Graves' hyperthyroidism and ophthalmopathy. Researchers amplified the TCR beta CDR3 regions from RNA transcripts. The HTBI set primed first-round TCR CDR3 RT-PCR. TCRdb recomputed calls from the multiplex PCR reads with MiXCR, one row per CDR3 protein. The table lists 450,000 to 550,000 distinct CDR3 sequences, roughly a quarter of them singletons. Sequencing used blood. Receptors originate from a woman aged 30 to 39 with Graves' ophthalmopathy.

V and J are TRBV27 and TRBJ2-7; 7 nucleotides match TRBD1. The junction had 7 bases not matched to a gene; V was cut back by 5 bases and J by 3 bases. In germline, CDR1 is MNHEY, CDR2 SMNVEV (reference sequence). CDR3 length: 14 amino acids. In DNA, the CDR3 is TGTGCCAGCAGTACACTAGACAGGGTCTACGAGCAGTACTTC. It encodes CASSTLDRVYEQYF.

On this clonotype itself: The CDR3 end shows no conserved phenylalanine or tryptophan, and so a read error is likely. The chain combines TRBV9 with TRBJ1-5; D gene unclear. V was shortened by 2 bases and J by 6 bases, with 9 bases between the two germline ends. The CDR3 runs 13 residues. CDR1 and CDR2 (germline): SGDLS, YYNGEE. CDR3 sequence reads: CASSVTVGQPQHY. CDR3 bases: TGTGCCAGCAGCGTCACGGTCGGTCAGCCCCAGCATTAT.

The chain joins TRBV9 to TRBJ1-1; tentatively, D is TRBD1 (5 bases). CDR1 SGDLS and CDR2 YYNGEE come from the germline V gene. The CDR3 length is 15 residues. The V gene lost 0 bases and the J gene lost 3 bases, with 12 bases spanning the gap. CDR3 in DNA: TGTGCCAGCAGCGTAGCTGGGGCGGGGGACACTGAAGCTTTCTTT. Protein: CASSVAGAGDTEAFF.

This clonotype was found many times. This chain links TRBV2 with TRBJ2-5, with 10 bases lining up with TRBD2. The V segment lost 2 bases and the J segment 3 bases; nucleotides outside the gene matches: 3. Per germline, CDR1 SNHLY and CDR2 FYNNEI. The CDR3 runs 15 residues. The CDR3 reads CASSEYLAGEETQYF. In nucleotides, the CDR3 is TGTGCCAGCAGTGAATATCTAGCGGGGGAAGAGACCCAGTACTTC.

This clonotype was seen more than once but under ten times. This chain connects TRBV6-1 to TRBJ1-2; D not resolved. V was pared by 5 bases and J by 5 bases, with 12 bases between. This CDR3 is built from 13 residues. CDR1 MNHNS and CDR2 SASEGT come from the germline V gene. The CDR3 DNA reads as TGTGCCAGCAGTCGAACGAGCGAATATGGCTACACCTTC. It codes for CASSRTSEYGYTF.

This clonotype occurred many times. The CDR3 here is CSVELGVSEQYF. The CDR3 DNA sequence: TGCAGCGTTGAACTTGGGGTAAGCGAGCAGTACTTC. The chain combines TRBV29-1 with TRBJ2-7; D is unresolved. The V end lost 2 bases, the J end lost 6 bases, and 11 bases lay between the germline ends. CDR1 and CDR2 from the germline V gene are SQVTM and ANQGSEA. The CDR3 is 12 residues long.

This clonotype appeared many times. V and J are TRBV7-2 and TRBJ2-5, with D perhaps being TRBD1 or TRBD2 (6 bases each). Germline lookup yields CDR1 SGHTA and CDR2 FQGNSA. CDR3 size: 14 residues. V lost 5 bases, J lost 1 base, and 11 bases lay in between. Written as DNA, the CDR3 is TGTGCCAGCAGCGTTACGGGGGCCCAAGAGACCCAGTACTTC. It is translated as CASSVTGAQETQYF.

This clonotype was recorded many times. V and J are TRBV20-1 and TRBJ1-2; 7 positions match TRBD1. Trimming cost V 0 bases and J 2 bases; bases outside gene matches: 6. CDR1 is DFQATT and CDR2 is SNEGSKA in the germline V gene (reference sequence). The CDR3 contains 15 residues. In DNA, the CDR3 is TGCAGTGCTAGAGATCCTCGGGACAGAAACTATGGCTACACCTTC. Encoded protein: CSARDPRDRNYGYTF.

Ten or more counts support this clonotype. This chain links TRBV28 with TRBJ1-5; 7 nucleotides align to TRBD1. Germline V gives CDR1 MDHEN, CDR2 SYDVKM. Trimming cost V 6 bases and J 0 bases; bases outside gene matches: 8. The CDR3 totals 16 residues. This CDR3 reads CASSGTAFYSNQPQHF. The CDR3 region has the DNA TGTGCCAGCAGCGGGACAGCTTTTTATAGCAATCAGCCCCAGCATTTT.

In its sample, this clonotype was seen many times. The CDR3 region is CASSRLGTETQYF. The CDR3 DNA follows: TGTGCCAGCAGTCGCCTGGGCACGGAGACCCAGTACTTC. The chain is built from TRBV6-5 and TRBJ2-5; D ambiguous. Trimming pared 5 bases from V and 5 bases from J, leaving 12 bases between. Germline CDR1 reads MNHEY; CDR2 reads SVGAGI. The length of the CDR3 is 13 residues.

This clonotype was recorded many times. The J gene is TRBJ1-3, the V gene TRBV7-2; D unclear. CDR3 length: 12 residues. Germline V CDR1 and CDR2: SGHTA, FQGNSA. Trimming took 5 bases from V and 4 from J, leaving 6 bases between them. CDR3 in DNA: TGTGCCAGCAGCCCCCGGGGAAACACCATATATTTT. Residues: CASSPRGNTIYF.

V usage is TRBV5-1 and J usage is TRBJ1-6; 7 bases match TRBD1. V lost 4 bases to trimming and J lost 13 bases; unmatched junction nucleotides: 14. CDR3 size: 15 residues. CDR1 is SGHRS and CDR2 is YFSETQ in the germline V gene. The CDR3 nucleotides are TGCGCCAGCAGCCCGAACGGTGCAGGGGGGTCGCCCCTCCACTTT. Translated, it gives CASSPNGAGGSPLHF.

V usage is TRBV6-2 or TRBV6-3 and J usage is TRBJ1-2; 8 positions agree with TRBD1. There are 14 residues in the CDR3. Germline assignment: CDR1 MNHEY and CDR2 SVGEGT. V was pared by 5 bases and J by 3 bases, with 5 bases of the junction left unmatched. The CDR3 sequence: CASSEPTGDYGYTF. The CDR3 nucleotides are TGTGCCAGCAGTGAGCCGACAGGGGACTATGGCTACACCTTC.

This clonotype appeared a few times. V usage is TRBV6-5 and J usage is TRBJ1-2; D remains ambiguous. The length of the CDR3 is 14 residues. V was trimmed by 0 bases and J by 8 bases, leaving 13 bases between them. Germline assignment: CDR1 MNHEY and CDR2 SVGAGI. The CDR3 nucleotides are TGTGCCAGCAGTTACTCGATTGGTGGGCAAGGCTACACCTTC. Its translation: CASSYSIGGQGYTF.

This clonotype was observed many times. V gene TRBV4-2 combines with J gene TRBJ1-1; D is perhaps TRBD1 (5 bases). Trimming took off 4 bases at V and 4 bases at J, with 28 bases between the two ends. Germline-derived CDR1 and CDR2 are LGHNA and YNFKEQ. The CDR3 consists of 19 residues. For the CDR3, the DNA is TGTGCCAGCAGCCCCTTAGATAGGGGCAGCCTCCGGGGAGGCACTGAAGCTTTCTTT. Translation: CASSPLDRGSLRGGTEAFF.

In this sample, this clonotype turned up many times. V usage is TRBV9 and J usage is TRBJ1-2; no clear D gene. The V end was cut by 0 bases, the J end by 4 bases, with 7 bases between. The CDR3 contains 13 residues. Germline CDR1 and CDR2: SGDLS and YYNGEE. This CDR3 reads CASSVDGIYGYTF. The DNA of the CDR3 is TGTGCCAGCAGCGTAGACGGAATCTATGGCTACACCTTC.

This clonotype was picked up many times. The rearrangement uses TRBV6-1 and TRBJ2-2; no clear D gene. The CDR3 loop spans 14 amino acids. In germline, CDR1 is MNHNS, CDR2 SASEGT. Trimming removed 1 base at V and 3 bases at J, with 6 bases between. The CDR3 sequence is CASSEGTHTGELFF. The CDR3 DNA reads TGTGCCAGCAGTGAAGGGACCCACACCGGGGAGCTGTTTTTT.

Regarding this clonotype: This could be a read error, since a much larger clone is one nucleotide away. The chain links TRBV28 to TRBJ2-5, with D possibly matching TRBD2 (5 bases). The CDR3 sequence is 14 residues long. The germline V gene encodes CDR1 MDHEN and CDR2 SYDVKM. The CDR3 here is CVSSFRGRAETQYF. For the CDR3, the DNA is TGTGTCAGCAGTTTCCGGGGTAGGGCGGAGACCCAGTACTTC.

This clonotype was counted only a few times. The chain couples TRBV14 to TRBJ1-2; 7 bases agree with TRBD1. Trimming at V came to 1 base and at J to 5 bases, leaving 4 bases not matched to a gene. Germline lookup yields CDR1 SGHDN and CDR2 FVKESK. The CDR3 runs 14 residues. CDR3 in DNA: TGTGCCAGCAGCCAAGCCGGGACAGCATATGGCTACACCTTC. Translating gives CASSQAGTAYGYTF.

This clonotype was seen repeatedly, ten times or more. The chain joins TRBV7-9 to TRBJ2-5; D may be TRBD1 or TRBD2 (5 bases each). Trimming left V 5 bases short and J 4 bases short, with 14 bases between. Germline V CDR1 and CDR2: SEHNR, FQNEAQ (reference sequence). The CDR3 spans 14 residues. CDR3 amino acids: CASSPGTTVETQYF. The CDR3 nucleotides are TGTGCCAGCAGCCCCGGGACCACCGTAGAGACCCAGTACTTC.

This clonotype was observed a handful of times. In nucleotides, the CDR3 is TGTGCCAGCAGTAAAGGACAGGGGACCTACGAGCAGTACTTC. Translation gives CASSKGQGTYEQYF. The chain has TRBV6-1 and TRBJ2-7; 9 bases align to TRBD1. The germline gives CDR1 MNHNS, CDR2 SASEGT. This CDR3 region has 14 residues. The V gene end was trimmed by 5 bases and the J gene end by 2 bases; junction bases not matched to a gene: 4.

This clonotype was observed at least ten times. CDR3 sequence (DNA): TGTGCCAGCAGTGAAATACCTTGGACAGGGTTGGGAAGTGACTATGGCTACACCTTC. Translating it yields CASSEIPWTGLGSDYGYTF. This chain connects TRBV2 to TRBJ1-2; TRBD1 agrees at 8 bases. Trimming at V came to 2 bases and at J to 3 bases, leaving 17 bases not matched to a gene. Germline V lookup: CDR1 SNHLY, CDR2 FYNNEI. This CDR3 region has 19 residues.

V and J are TRBV4-1 and TRBJ2-7; TRBD1 is a possible D gene (6 bases). The CDR3 runs to 15 residues. Germline loops: CDR1 MGHRA, CDR2 YSYEKL. V shed 4 bases and J shed 7 bases, with 20 bases lying between them. CDR3 sequence reads: CASSRPLLGGREQYF. The CDR3 nucleotides are TGCGCCAGCAGCCGACCCCTACTTGGGGGCCGTGAGCAGTACTTC.

The table lists this clonotype with many counts. CDR3 residues: CASSRTDGYTF. CDR3 sequence (DNA): TGTGCCAGCAGTCGGACTGATGGCTACACCTTC. This chain uses TRBV28 with TRBJ1-2; D gene unclear. Germline-derived CDR1 and CDR2 are MDHEN and SYDVKM. The CDR3 is 11 residues long. The V gene lost 5 bases and the J gene lost 6 bases, with 7 bases spanning the gap.

The table lists this clonotype with a few counts. This sequence joins TRBV20-1 and TRBJ2-2, with D possibly matching TRBD2 (7 bases). Germline lookup yields CDR1 DFQATT and CDR2 SNEGSKA (reference sequence). The ends were cut back, 0 bases at V and 8 bases at J, with 19 bases in the middle. This CDR3 spans 16 amino acids. The CDR3 region is CSARDESQGTIGELFF. In DNA, the CDR3 is TGCAGTGCTAGAGATGAATCTCAGGGGACTATTGGGGAGCTGTTTTTT.

In its sample, this clonotype was seen many times. The V call is TRBV20-1, the J call TRBJ2-7; D is perhaps TRBD2 (6 bases). Trimming removed 5 bases at V and 0 bases at J, with 17 bases between. The CDR3 loop spans 15 amino acids. Germline CDR1 and CDR2: DFQATT and SNEGSKA (reference sequence). CDR3: CSASRRDFVSYEQYF. CDR3 nucleotides: TGCAGTGCTTCCCGCCGGGACTTCGTCTCCTACGAGCAGTACTTC.

This clonotype was counted many times. The genes are TRBV19 and TRBJ1-5, with TRBD1 as a possible D gene (5 bases). Germline V gene data show CDR1 as LNHDA and CDR2 as SQIVND (reference sequence). Between the trimmed V and J ends, which lost 5 bases and 11 bases, there was a span of 22 bases. CDR3 length: 15 residues. DNA of the CDR3: TGTGCCAGTAGTGCCTACCTGACAGCCTATGAAGCCCAGCATTTT. It translates to CASSAYLTAYEAQHF.